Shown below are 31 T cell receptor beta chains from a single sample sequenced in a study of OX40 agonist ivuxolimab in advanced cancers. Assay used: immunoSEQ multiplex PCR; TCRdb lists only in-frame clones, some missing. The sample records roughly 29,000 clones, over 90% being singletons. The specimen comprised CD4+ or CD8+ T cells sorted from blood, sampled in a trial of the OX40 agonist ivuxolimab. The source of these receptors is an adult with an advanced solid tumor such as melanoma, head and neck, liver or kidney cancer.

CDR3 DNA sequence: TGTGCCAGCAGTTTCGACAGGGTAGGAGAAAAACTGTTTTTT. The encoded protein is CASSFDRVGEKLFF. The V gene is TRBV28, the J gene TRBJ1-4; TRBD1 matches at 7 bases. Germline V gene lookup returns CDR1 MDHEN and CDR2 SYDVKM. After removal of 3 bases from V and 8 bases from J, the junction contained 6 bases not matched to a gene. CDR3 size: 14 residues.

The CDR3 nucleotides read TGTGCCAGTAGTATAGTCAGGGGGCGGTACGGCACTGAAGCTTTCTTT. Translated, it gives CASSIVRGRYGTEAFF. The chain recombines TRBV19 with TRBJ1-1, with 8 bases fitting TRBD1. Per the germline V gene, CDR1 is LNHDA and CDR2 is SQIVND (reference sequence). The CDR3 runs to 16 residues. With 1 base clipped from V and 4 bases from J, the junction kept 8 bases outside the gene matches.

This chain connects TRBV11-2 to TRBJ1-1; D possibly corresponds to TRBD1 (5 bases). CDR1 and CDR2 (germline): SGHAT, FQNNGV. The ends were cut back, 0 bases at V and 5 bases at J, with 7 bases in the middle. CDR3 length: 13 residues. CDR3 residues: CASSLEGGTEAFF. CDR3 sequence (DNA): TGTGCCAGCAGCTTAGAGGGGGGTACTGAAGCTTTCTTT.

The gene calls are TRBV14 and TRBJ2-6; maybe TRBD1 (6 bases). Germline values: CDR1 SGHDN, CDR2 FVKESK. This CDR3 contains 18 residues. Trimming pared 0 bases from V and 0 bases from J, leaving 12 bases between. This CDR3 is CASSQETGKSSGANVLTF. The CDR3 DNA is TGTGCCAGCAGCCAAGAGACAGGAAAAAGCTCTGGGGCCAACGTCCTGACTTTC. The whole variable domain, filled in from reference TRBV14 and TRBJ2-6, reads EAGVTQFPSHSVIEKGQTVTLRCDPISGHDNLYWYRRVMGKEIKFLLHFVKESKQDESGMPNNRFLAERTGGTYSTLKVQPAELEDSGVYFCASSQETGKSSGANVLTFGAGSRLTVL.

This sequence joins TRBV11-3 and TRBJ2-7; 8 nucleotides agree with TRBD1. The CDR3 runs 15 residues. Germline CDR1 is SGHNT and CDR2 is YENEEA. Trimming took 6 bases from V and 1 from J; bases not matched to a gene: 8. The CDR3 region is CASRNTGTGSYEQYF. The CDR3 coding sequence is TGTGCCAGCAGAAATACAGGGACAGGATCCTACGAGCAGTACTTC.

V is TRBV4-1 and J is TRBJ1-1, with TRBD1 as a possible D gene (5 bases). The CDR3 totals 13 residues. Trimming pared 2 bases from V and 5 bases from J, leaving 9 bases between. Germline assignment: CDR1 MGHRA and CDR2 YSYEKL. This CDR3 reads CASSQMGGTEAFF. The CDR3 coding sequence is TGCGCCAGCAGCCAAATGGGGGGGACTGAAGCTTTCTTT.

DNA of the CDR3: TGTGCCAGCAGCAGAGCGGGGGGGAACACCGGGGAGCTGTTTTTT. Translated: CASSRAGGNTGELFF. This rearrangement joins TRBV7-6 to TRBJ2-2; 9 bases map to TRBD2. CDR3 length: 15 residues. Germline CDR1 and CDR2: SGHVS and FNYEAQ. V lost 5 bases to trimming and J lost 1 base; unmatched junction nucleotides: 2.

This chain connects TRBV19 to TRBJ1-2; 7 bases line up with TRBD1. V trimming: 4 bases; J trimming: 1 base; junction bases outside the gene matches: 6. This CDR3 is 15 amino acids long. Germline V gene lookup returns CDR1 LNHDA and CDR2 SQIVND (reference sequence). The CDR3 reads CASSTTGYVNYGYTF. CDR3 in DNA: TGTGCCAGTAGTACGACAGGGTATGTTAACTATGGCTACACCTTC. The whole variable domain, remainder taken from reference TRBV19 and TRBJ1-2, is DGGITQSPKYLFRKEGQNVTLSCEQNLNHDAMYWYRQDPGQGLRLIYYSQIVNDFQKGDIAEGYSVSREKKESFPLTVTSAQKNPTAFYLCASSTTGYVNYGYTFGSGTRLTVV.

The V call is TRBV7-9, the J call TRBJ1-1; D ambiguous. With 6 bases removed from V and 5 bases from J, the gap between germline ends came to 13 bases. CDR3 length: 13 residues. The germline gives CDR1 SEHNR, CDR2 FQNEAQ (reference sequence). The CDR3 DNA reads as TGTGCCAGCAGTCAATTCGCGTGGACTGAAGCTTTCTTT. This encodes CASSQFAWTEAFF.

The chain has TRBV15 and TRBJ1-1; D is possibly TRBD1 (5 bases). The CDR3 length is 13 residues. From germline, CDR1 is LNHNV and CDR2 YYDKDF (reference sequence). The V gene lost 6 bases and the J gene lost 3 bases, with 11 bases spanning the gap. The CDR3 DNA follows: TGTGCCACCAGTTTAGGAGGGGACACTGAAGCTTTCTTT. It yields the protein CATSLGGDTEAFF. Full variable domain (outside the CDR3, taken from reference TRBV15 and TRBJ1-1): DAMVIQNPRYQVTQFGKPVTLSCSQTLNHNVMYWYQQKSSQAPKLLFHYYDKDFNNEADTPDNFQSRRPNTSFCFLDIRSPGLGDTAMYLCATSLGGDTEAFFGQGTRLTVV.

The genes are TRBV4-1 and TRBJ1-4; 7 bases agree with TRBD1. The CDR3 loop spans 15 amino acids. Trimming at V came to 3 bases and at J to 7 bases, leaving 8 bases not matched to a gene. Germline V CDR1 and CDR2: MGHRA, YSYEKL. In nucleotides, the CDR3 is TGCGCCAGCAGCCAGGAGGGGGCTAAGGGTGAAAAACTGTTTTTT. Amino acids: CASSQEGAKGEKLFF.

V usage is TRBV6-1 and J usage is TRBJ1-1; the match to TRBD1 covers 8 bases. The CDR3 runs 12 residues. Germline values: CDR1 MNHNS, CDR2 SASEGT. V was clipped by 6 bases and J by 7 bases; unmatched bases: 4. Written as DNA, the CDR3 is TGTGCCAGCAGCCGGACAGGGATTGAAGCTTTCTTT. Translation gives CASSRTGIEAFF.

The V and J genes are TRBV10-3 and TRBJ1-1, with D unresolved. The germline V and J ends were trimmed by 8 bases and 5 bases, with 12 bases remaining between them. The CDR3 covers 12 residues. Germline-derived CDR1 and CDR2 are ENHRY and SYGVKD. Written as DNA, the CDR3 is TGTGCCATCGGAAAAAGCGGGACTGAAGCTTTCTTT. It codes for CAIGKSGTEAFF.

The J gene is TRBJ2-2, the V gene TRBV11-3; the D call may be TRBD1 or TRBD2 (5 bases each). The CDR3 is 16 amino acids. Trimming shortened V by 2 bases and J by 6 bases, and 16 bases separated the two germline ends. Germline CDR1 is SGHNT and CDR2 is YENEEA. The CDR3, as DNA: TGTGCCAGCAGCTTATATGGCGAGGGGAGAGCCGGGGAGCTGTTTTTT. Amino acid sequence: CASSLYGEGRAGELFF.

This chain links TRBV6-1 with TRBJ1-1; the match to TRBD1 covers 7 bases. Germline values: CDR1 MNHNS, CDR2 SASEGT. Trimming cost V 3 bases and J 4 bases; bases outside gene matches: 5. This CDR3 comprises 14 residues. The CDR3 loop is CASSDRTGGTEAFF. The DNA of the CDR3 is TGTGCCAGCAGTGACCGGACAGGCGGCACTGAAGCTTTCTTT.

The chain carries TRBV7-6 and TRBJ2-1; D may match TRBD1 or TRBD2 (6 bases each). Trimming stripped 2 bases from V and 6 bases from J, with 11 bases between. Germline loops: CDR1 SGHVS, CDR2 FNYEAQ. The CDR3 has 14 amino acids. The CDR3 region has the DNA TGTGCCAGCAGCTTAATCGAGGGGGGCAATGAGCAGTTCTTC. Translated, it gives CASSLIEGGNEQFF.

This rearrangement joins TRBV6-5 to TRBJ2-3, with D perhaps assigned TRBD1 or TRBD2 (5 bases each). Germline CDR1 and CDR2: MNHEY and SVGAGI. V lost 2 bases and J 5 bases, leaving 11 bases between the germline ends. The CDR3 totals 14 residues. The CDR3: CASSYLGVGDTQYF. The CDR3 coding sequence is TGTGCCAGCAGTTACCTGGGGGTGGGAGATACGCAGTATTTT.

The CDR3 DNA follows: TGCGCCAGCAGCCAAGATACGCGACTAGAGTCGAATGAGCAGTTCTTC. The encoded protein is CASSQDTRLESNEQFF. The genes are TRBV4-1 and TRBJ2-1, with TRBD2 as a possible D gene (6 bases). The CDR3 covers 16 residues. From germline, CDR1 is MGHRA and CDR2 YSYEKL. V lost 0 bases to trimming and J lost 7 bases, with 16 bases between them.

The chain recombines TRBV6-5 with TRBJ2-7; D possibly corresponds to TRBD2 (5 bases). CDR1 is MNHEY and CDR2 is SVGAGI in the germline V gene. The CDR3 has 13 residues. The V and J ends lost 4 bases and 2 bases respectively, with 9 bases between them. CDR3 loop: CASSWTGAYEQYF. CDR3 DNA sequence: TGTGCCAGCAGTTGGACTGGAGCCTACGAGCAGTACTTC.

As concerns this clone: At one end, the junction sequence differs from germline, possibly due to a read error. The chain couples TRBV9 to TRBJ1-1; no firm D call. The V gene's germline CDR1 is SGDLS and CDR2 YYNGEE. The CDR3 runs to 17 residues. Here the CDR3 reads CASSAHTLKDGYTGAFF. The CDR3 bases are TGTGCCAGCAGCGCCCACACGTTAAAGGATGGGTACACTGGAGCTTTCTTT.

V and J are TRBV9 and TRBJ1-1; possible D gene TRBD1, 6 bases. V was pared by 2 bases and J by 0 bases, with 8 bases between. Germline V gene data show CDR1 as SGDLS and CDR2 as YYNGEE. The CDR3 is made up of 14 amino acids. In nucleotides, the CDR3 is TGTGCCAGCAGCGTTGGGGGCGTGAACACTGAAGCTTTCTTT. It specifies CASSVGGVNTEAFF.

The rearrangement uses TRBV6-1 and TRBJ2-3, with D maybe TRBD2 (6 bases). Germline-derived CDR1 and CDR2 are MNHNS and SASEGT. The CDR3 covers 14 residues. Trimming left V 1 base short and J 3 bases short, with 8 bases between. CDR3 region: CASSEVGGTDTQYF. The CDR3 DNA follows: TGTGCCAGCAGTGAAGTTGGGGGGACAGATACGCAGTATTTT.

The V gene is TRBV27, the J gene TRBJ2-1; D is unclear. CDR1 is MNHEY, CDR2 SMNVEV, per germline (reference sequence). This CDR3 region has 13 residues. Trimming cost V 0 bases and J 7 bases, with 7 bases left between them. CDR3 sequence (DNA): TGTGCCAGCAGTTTATCGCCCAGAAATGAGCAGTTCTTC. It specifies CASSLSPRNEQFF.

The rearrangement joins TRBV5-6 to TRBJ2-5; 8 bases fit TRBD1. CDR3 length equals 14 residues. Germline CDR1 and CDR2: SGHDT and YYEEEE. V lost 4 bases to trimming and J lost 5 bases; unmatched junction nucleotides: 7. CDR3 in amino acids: CASSGDRGGETQYF. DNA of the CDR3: TGTGCCAGCAGCGGTGACAGGGGTGGTGAGACCCAGTACTTC.

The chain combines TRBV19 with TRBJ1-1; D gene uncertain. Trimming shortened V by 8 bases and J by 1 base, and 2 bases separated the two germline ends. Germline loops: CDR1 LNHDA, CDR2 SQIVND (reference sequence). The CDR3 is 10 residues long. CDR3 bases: TGTGCCAGTCGGAACACTGAAGCTTTCTTT. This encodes CASRNTEAFF.

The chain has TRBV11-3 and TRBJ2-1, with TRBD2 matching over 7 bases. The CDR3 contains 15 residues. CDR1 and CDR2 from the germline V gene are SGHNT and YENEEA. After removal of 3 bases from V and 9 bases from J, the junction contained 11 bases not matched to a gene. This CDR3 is CASSFGGGKLGEQFF. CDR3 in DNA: TGTGCCAGCAGCTTTGGCGGGGGAAAGTTGGGTGAGCAGTTCTTC.

The CDR3 DNA follows: TGTGCCAGCAGTTACGATACAGAGAACTATGGCTACACCTTC. As protein: CASSYDTENYGYTF. The rearrangement uses TRBV6-5 and TRBJ1-2; D is unclear. The V gene's germline CDR1 is MNHEY and CDR2 SVGAGI. The CDR3 loop spans 14 amino acids. Trimming left V 2 bases short and J 2 bases short, with 9 bases between.

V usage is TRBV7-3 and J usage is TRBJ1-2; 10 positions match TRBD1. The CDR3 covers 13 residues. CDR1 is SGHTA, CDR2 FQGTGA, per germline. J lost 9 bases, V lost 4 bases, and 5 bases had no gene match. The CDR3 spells CASSSGQGISYTF. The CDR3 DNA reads TGTGCCAGCAGCTCGGGACAGGGGATCAGCTACACCTTC.

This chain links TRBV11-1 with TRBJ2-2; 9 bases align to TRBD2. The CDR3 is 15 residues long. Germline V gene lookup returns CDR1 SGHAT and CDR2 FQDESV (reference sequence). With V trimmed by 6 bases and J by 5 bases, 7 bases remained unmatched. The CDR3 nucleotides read TGTGCCAGCAGGACTACTAGCGGGTATACCGGGGAGCTGTTTTTT. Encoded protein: CASRTTSGYTGELFF.

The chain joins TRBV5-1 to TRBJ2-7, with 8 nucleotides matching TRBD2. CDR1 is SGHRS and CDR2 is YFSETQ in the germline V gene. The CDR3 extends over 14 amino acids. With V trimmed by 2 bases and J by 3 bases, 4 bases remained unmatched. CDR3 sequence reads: CASSFSGEGYEQYF. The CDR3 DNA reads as TGCGCCAGCAGCTTTAGCGGGGAAGGCTACGAGCAGTACTTC.

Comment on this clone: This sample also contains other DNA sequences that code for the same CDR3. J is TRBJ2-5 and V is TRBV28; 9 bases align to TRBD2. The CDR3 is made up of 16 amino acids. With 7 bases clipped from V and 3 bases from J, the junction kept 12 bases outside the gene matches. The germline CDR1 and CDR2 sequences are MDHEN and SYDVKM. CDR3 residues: CASIPGGAGGEETQYF. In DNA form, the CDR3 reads TGTGCCAGCATCCCCGGGGGGGCGGGGGGGGAAGAGACCCAGTACTTC.